The source of this T cell receptor (beta chain) is a study of T cells in Graves' hyperthyroidism and ophthalmopathy (dated by TCRdb to between 2017 and 2020). In terms of the full investigation: Peripheral blood samples were taken at the time of initial diagnosis, prior to any treatment. The 75 to 100 discovery patients were divided at random into training and test sets in a 7:3 ratio. In several Graves' hyperthyroidism patients, the study also compared T-cell repertoires from thyroid tissue with T-cell repertoires from blood. To identify distinguishing TCR V-J signatures, a discovery cohort of around 100 patients was used, comprising 43 with Graves' ophthalmopathy and 57 with stable Graves' hyperthyroidism. An independent validation cohort of fewer than 20 hyperthyroidism patients and approximately 17 patients who later progressed to ophthalmopathy tested prospective prediction of ophthalmopathy. The paper describes TCR Vbeta CDR3 sequencing of 120 to 150 peripheral blood samples, made up of approximately 40 ophthalmopathy patients, some 76 hyperthyroidism patients and some 17 progressor patients. After sampling, hyperthyroidism patients received methimazole starting at 30 mg daily, and ophthalmopathy patients received high-dose intravenous methylprednisolone. General conclusions and limits of the study: Most expanded thyroid clonotypes (frequency above 0.001) were also detected in blood, a finding suggesting that blood repertoires may reflect thyroid immune responses. Sample size was not statistically predetermined, and blinding of investigators to group allocation was not performed. During validation, the model predicted progression to ophthalmopathy a median of approximately 6 months ahead of onset, with 60% to 71% sensitivity and less than 85% specificity. In cross-validation, a model built on a 13 V-J signature told ophthalmopathy apart from stable hyperthyroidism with 87.88% sensitivity and roughly 83% specificity, and in testing the same model reached 80%/75%.

V is cut by 0 bases and J by 4 bases, and the space between the germline ends is 13 bases. The CDR3 sequence holds 16 residues, the cysteine and phenylalanine included. Solely the CDR3 DNA is kept, with 48 bases framed from the first base. The germline V gene (reference sequence) sets CDR1 to LNHDA and CDR2 to SQIVND. TCR beta CDR3 regions were amplified from RNA transcripts. The TCR CDR3 was subjected to a first round of RT-PCR using the HTBI primer set and the Qiagen OneStep RT-PCR kit. Libraries were constructed in a second round of multiplex PCR, after which size selection and purification were carried out. Libraries were sequenced paired-end with 100 bp reads on an Illumina HiSeq2000. The original methods were these. SOAPnuke was used to process the raw data, removing reads that contained adapters or uncalled bases, had a mean Phred below 15, or lacked an exact match to the constant primer or identifier. High-quality paired reads were merged with COPE v1.2.5, and unique nucleotide sequences were defined as clonotypes. MiTCR v1.1 was used to align the clonotypes against IMGT TRBV, TRBD and TRBJ reference segments. Analysis was restricted to V-J combinations with a frequency above 0.0001, which covered 99.2% of repertoires. The TCS score was defined as F50 (clonal expansion) divided by E x V (chaos), with BLOSUM62-based TCRdist calculated between CDR3 peptides within each V-J. Welch's t-statistics and random forest reduced roughly 530 V-J features to 13, which were used in a naive Bayes classifier (R e1071). TCRdb handled the public reads itself, with Q25 trimming in fastp and clone calling in MiXCR, and kept productive beta chains. Rows matching on CDR3 protein sequence are summarized as one entry with the most common DNA and genes. TCRdb assigned the V and J calls; the authors' analysis was not used. The sample records around 420,000 distinct CDR3 sequences, about an eighth of which are singletons. The top ten clonotypes cover about 5% of the sample.

Regarding this clonotype: What this receptor recognizes is not known. No quality values exist for individual bases; no much larger clone is one base distant.

Graves' hyperthyroidism was defined as stable when no progression to ophthalmopathy occurred over 18 months of follow-up. Hyperthyroidism patients were newly diagnosed, had a disease duration of under 2 months, and were aged 18 to 65 years. Patients with uncontrolled infections, other autoimmune diseases, pregnancy or lactation were excluded. Diagnoses were based on clinical symptoms, serum thyroxine and TRAb, thyroid ultrasound and orbital computed tomography. PBMCs were separated from roughly 10 ml of fresh peripheral blood using Ficoll-Paque density gradient centrifugation. Trizol reagent was used to extract total RNA, and RNA quality was then checked on an Agilent 2100 Bioanalyzer.

The V gene is TRBV19 and the J gene is TRBJ1-5, with a tentative D gene TRBD1 over 5 matching bases. Sequenced input: blood. The TCR was taken from a woman under 30 with Graves' hyperthyroidism. CDR3 loop: CASSIEGTLPNQPQHF. The DNA reads as follows: TGTGCCAGTAGTATAGAAGGGACCCTACCTAATCAGCCCCAGCATTTT.